These 21 T cell receptor beta chains share one sample of origin, sequenced in a study of blood T cell repertoires in COVID-19. Assay used: immunoSEQ multiplex PCR; TCRdb lists only in-frame clones, some missing. In the table there are about 300,000 clones, roughly 86% of which are singletons. The sequencing sample was made of PBMCs or T cells enriched from blood (not recorded which). These receptors originate from a woman aged 18-35 years who had recovered from COVID-19.

The CDR3 DNA is TGCGCCAGCAGTCCGGGACTAGCGCCGTCCTACGAGCAGTACTTC. This sequence encodes CASSPGLAPSYEQYF. This chain joins TRBV4-1 and TRBJ2-7, with 10 bases aligning to TRBD2. Trimming removed 6 bases from V and 1 base from J; junction bases left unmatched: 6. This CDR3 has 15 residues. Germline assignment: CDR1 MGHRA and CDR2 YSYEKL.

The chain has TRBV30 and TRBJ2-5, with 7 bases that match TRBD1. CDR1 and CDR2 (germline): GTSNPN, SVGIG (reference sequence). The CDR3 spans 14 residues. V was pared by 1 base and J by 7 bases, with 9 bases of the junction left unmatched. CDR3 coding DNA: TGTGCCTGGAGTGCCCTCGACAGGGACGGGACCCAGTACTTC. Translating it yields CAWSALDRDGTQYF.

The rearrangement links TRBV5-6 to TRBJ2-1; 7 bases align to TRBD1. Unmatched junction bases numbered 12, after V lost 6 bases and J lost 0 bases. Germline CDR1 and CDR2: SGHDT and YYEEEE. The CDR3 consists of 17 residues. CDR3 in amino acids: CASTHRGQSSSYNEQFF. The CDR3 nucleotides are TGTGCCAGCACTCACCGGGGACAGTCGAGCTCCTACAATGAGCAGTTCTTC.

The rearrangement uses TRBV5-4 and TRBJ2-5; D uncertain. Trimming took 3 bases from V and 4 from J, leaving 16 bases between them. Germline V gene sequence: CDR1 SGHNT, CDR2 YYREEE (reference sequence). This CDR3 is 15 amino acids long. The CDR3 DNA reads as TGTGCCAGCAGCTCAGACTCTATGCCCTTAGAGACCCAGTACTTC. This encodes CASSSDSMPLETQYF.

The chain joins TRBV7-2 to TRBJ2-2; 8 nucleotides align to TRBD2. The CDR3 covers 14 residues. CDR1 is SGHTA and CDR2 is FQGNSA in the germline V gene. Germline trimming cut 8 bases from V and 3 bases from J; bases unmatched to any gene: 5. Here the CDR3 reads CASGSGGYTGELFF. CDR3 DNA sequence: TGTGCCAGCGGAAGCGGGGGTTACACCGGGGAGCTGTTTTTT.

This rearrangement joins TRBV5-6 to TRBJ1-1, with 7 nucleotides matching TRBD1. The CDR3 runs to 17 residues. Germline CDR1 reads SGHDT; CDR2 reads YYEEEE. V was pared by 3 bases and J by 1 base, with 12 bases of the junction left unmatched. This CDR3 is CASSSGQTLVTNTEAFF. For the CDR3, the DNA is TGTGCCAGCAGCTCGGGACAGACGCTCGTCACGAACACTGAAGCTTTCTTT.

This clone came up many times. V usage is TRBV7-8 and J usage is TRBJ2-7; no clear D. The CDR3 totals 14 residues. CDR1 SGHVS and CDR2 FQNEAQ come from the germline V gene. Trimming removed 3 bases at V and 2 bases at J, with 11 bases between. DNA for the CDR3: TGTGCCAGCAGCTTGTGGGTGCTAGCCTACGAGCAGTACTTC. It is translated as CASSLWVLAYEQYF.

The CDR3 nucleotides read TGTGCCTGGAGGGGACCCGGGACAGCCGGATTTAGCGGGGATGGCTACACCTTC. It yields the protein CAWRGPGTAGFSGDGYTF. This rearrangement joins TRBV30 to TRBJ1-2; 7 bases align to TRBD1. Germline CDR1 reads GTSNPN; CDR2 reads SVGIG (reference sequence). This CDR3 spans 18 amino acids. Unmatched junction bases numbered 22, after V lost 3 bases and J lost 6 bases.

The chain employs TRBV25-1 and TRBJ2-1, with D possibly TRBD2 on 5 matching bases. The CDR3 extends over 16 amino acids. Trimming shortened V by 4 bases and J by 7 bases, and 20 bases separated the two germline ends. Germline CDR1 is MGHDK and CDR2 is SYGVNS. CDR3 amino acids: CASSGLLREGRNEQFF. CDR3 in DNA: TGTGCCAGCAGTGGACTCCTTCGGGAAGGAAGGAATGAGCAGTTCTTC.

V is TRBV6-1 and J is TRBJ1-1; 12 bases match TRBD1. The ends lost 2 bases at V and 5 bases at J; junction bases unmatched: 9. There are 17 residues in the CDR3. Germline CDR1 MNHNS, CDR2 SASEGT. CDR3 sequence (DNA): TGTGCCAGCAGTGAAACCCGAGGGACAGGGGGCAGGACTGAAGCTTTCTTT. Translating it yields CASSETRGTGGRTEAFF.

This clone was seen more than once but under ten times. The chain joins TRBV27 to TRBJ2-7; D possibly corresponds to TRBD1 (6 bases). This CDR3 region has 12 residues. Trimming shortened V by 6 bases and J by 3 bases, and 9 bases separated the two germline ends. Germline CDR1 MNHEY, CDR2 SMNVEV (reference sequence). The DNA of the CDR3 is TGTGCCAGCAGCACAGGGAACTACGAGCAGTACTTC. Residues: CASSTGNYEQYF.

The chain couples TRBV29-1 to TRBJ1-1, with 7 bases matching TRBD1. The trim removed 7 bases at V and 5 bases at J, leaving 16 bases unmatched. CDR1 SQVTM and CDR2 ANQGSEA come from the germline V gene. The CDR3 sequence is 15 residues long. Here the CDR3 reads CSARDRVKEGTEAFF. The CDR3 region has the DNA TGCAGCGCCAGAGACAGGGTCAAAGAAGGGACTGAAGCTTTCTTT.

V is TRBV11-2 and J is TRBJ1-3; D is perhaps TRBD1 (5 bases). V lost 1 base, J lost 0 bases, and 10 bases lay in between. The CDR3 consists of 16 residues. CDR1 and CDR2 from the germline V gene are SGHAT and FQNNGV. The CDR3 DNA follows: TGTGCCAGCAGCTTAGGTCTAAGGGGCTCTGGAAACACCATATATTTT. This translates into CASSLGLRGSGNTIYF.

The V and J genes are TRBV9 and TRBJ2-1; 8 nucleotides match TRBD2. The CDR3 covers 15 residues. CDR1 and CDR2 (germline): SGDLS, YYNGEE. Germline trimming cut 4 bases from V and 3 bases from J; bases unmatched to any gene: 6. The CDR3 spells CASSPGGGSYNEQFF. In nucleotides, the CDR3 is TGTGCCAGCAGCCCCGGGGGGGGCAGCTACAATGAGCAGTTCTTC.

This chain uses TRBV9 with TRBJ2-2, with a possible D match to TRBD1 (6 bases). The CDR3 has 16 residues. Between the trimmed V and J ends, which lost 2 bases and 7 bases, there was a span of 18 bases. Germline V lookup: CDR1 SGDLS, CDR2 YYNGEE. CDR3 region: CASSVSGQTYGGELFF. In DNA form, the CDR3 reads TGTGCCAGCAGCGTGTCGGGACAAACCTATGGCGGGGAGCTGTTTTTT.

This clone appeared once. The V gene is TRBV7-8, the J gene TRBJ2-5, with 9 positions matching TRBD2. The junction had 15 bases not matched to a gene; V was cut back by 5 bases and J by 5 bases. This CDR3 is built from 17 residues. The germline V gene has CDR1 SGHVS and CDR2 FQNEAQ. The CDR3 loop is CASSRRTSAALGETQYF. CDR3 nucleotides: TGTGCCAGCAGCCGAAGGACTAGCGCGGCTCTCGGCGAGACCCAGTACTTC. The variable domain in full, completed from reference TRBV7-8 and TRBJ2-5, reads GAGVSQSPRYKVAKRGQDVALRCDPISGHVSLFWYQQALGQGPEFLTYFQNEAQLDKSGLPSDRFFAERPEGSVSTLKIQRTQQEDSAVYLCASSRRTSAALGETQYFGPGTRLLVL.

The gene calls are TRBV27 and TRBJ1-2; D perhaps matches TRBD1 (6 bases). This CDR3 spans 13 amino acids. The V end lost 6 bases, the J end lost 2 bases, and 10 bases lay between the germline ends. CDR1 and CDR2 (germline): MNHEY, SMNVEV (reference sequence). The CDR3 sequence: CASSFDRNYGYTF. Written as DNA, the CDR3 is TGTGCCAGCAGCTTTGACAGGAACTATGGCTACACCTTC.

V gene TRBV12-3 or TRBV12-4 combines with J gene TRBJ2-1; D is possibly TRBD2 (6 bases). There are 12 residues in the CDR3. V was shortened by 9 bases and J by 10 bases, with 16 bases between the two germline ends. The CDR3 sequence: CASGSWGEEQFF. CDR3 in DNA: TGTGCCAGTGGGAGTTGGGGGGAAGAGCAGTTCTTC.

This clone was found a few times. This chain joins TRBV19 and TRBJ1-6; D gene unclear. This CDR3 has 13 amino acids. CDR1 is LNHDA and CDR2 is SQIVND in the germline V gene (reference sequence). Trimming stripped 2 bases from V and 11 bases from J, with 10 bases between. The CDR3 bases are TGTGCCAGTAGTATAAACTACACGCCACCCCTCCACTTT. It yields the protein CASSINYTPPLHF.

This sequence joins TRBV28 and TRBJ1-2; 7 bases fit TRBD1. The trim removed 6 bases at V and 7 bases at J, leaving 11 bases unmatched. The CDR3 extends over 14 amino acids. CDR1 MDHEN and CDR2 SYDVKM come from the germline V gene. The CDR3, as DNA: TGTGCCAGCAGCTCCCGACAGGGACCTCGTGGCTACACCTTC. Its translation: CASSSRQGPRGYTF.

This rearrangement joins TRBV28 to TRBJ2-5; D might be TRBD2 (5 bases). The CDR3 sequence is 13 residues long. V was pared by 11 bases and J by 0 bases, with 13 bases between. Germline CDR1 reads MDHEN; CDR2 reads SYDVKM. The DNA of the CDR3 is TGTGCCGCAGTGACTACTAACCAAGAGACCCAGTACTTC. Translation gives CAAVTTNQETQYF.